This T cell receptor (beta chain) stems from a study of neurological immune-mediated disorders. Turning to this clonotype: Its specificity is not known.

TCRdb independently ran MiXCR on the 5' RACE reads; one entry per CDR3 protein. The sample records approximately 68,000 distinct CDR3 sequences, approximately 4.6% being singletons. The unsorted libraries were generated from a total of 2 million PBMCs, which had been stored in RNAlater at -80 C. Study conclusions and caveats: When repertoires were grouped phylogenetically, those of 18 of 34 multiple sclerosis patients fell into one related-CDR3 cluster, a possible signature.

V shed 10 bases, J shed 5 bases, and the junction held 13 bases outside the gene matches. This CDR3 spans 14 amino acids. CDR1 and CDR2 from the germline V gene are MNHEY and SVGAGI. This chain uses TRBV6-5 with TRBJ1-1; the match to TRBD1 covers 7 bases. The sequence was collected from an older woman with multiple sclerosis. Sequenced sample: PBMCs. CDR3 region: CATEQPGQRTEAFF. The CDR3 DNA follows: TGTGCCACCGAACAGCCGGGACAGAGGACTGAAGCTTTCTTT.